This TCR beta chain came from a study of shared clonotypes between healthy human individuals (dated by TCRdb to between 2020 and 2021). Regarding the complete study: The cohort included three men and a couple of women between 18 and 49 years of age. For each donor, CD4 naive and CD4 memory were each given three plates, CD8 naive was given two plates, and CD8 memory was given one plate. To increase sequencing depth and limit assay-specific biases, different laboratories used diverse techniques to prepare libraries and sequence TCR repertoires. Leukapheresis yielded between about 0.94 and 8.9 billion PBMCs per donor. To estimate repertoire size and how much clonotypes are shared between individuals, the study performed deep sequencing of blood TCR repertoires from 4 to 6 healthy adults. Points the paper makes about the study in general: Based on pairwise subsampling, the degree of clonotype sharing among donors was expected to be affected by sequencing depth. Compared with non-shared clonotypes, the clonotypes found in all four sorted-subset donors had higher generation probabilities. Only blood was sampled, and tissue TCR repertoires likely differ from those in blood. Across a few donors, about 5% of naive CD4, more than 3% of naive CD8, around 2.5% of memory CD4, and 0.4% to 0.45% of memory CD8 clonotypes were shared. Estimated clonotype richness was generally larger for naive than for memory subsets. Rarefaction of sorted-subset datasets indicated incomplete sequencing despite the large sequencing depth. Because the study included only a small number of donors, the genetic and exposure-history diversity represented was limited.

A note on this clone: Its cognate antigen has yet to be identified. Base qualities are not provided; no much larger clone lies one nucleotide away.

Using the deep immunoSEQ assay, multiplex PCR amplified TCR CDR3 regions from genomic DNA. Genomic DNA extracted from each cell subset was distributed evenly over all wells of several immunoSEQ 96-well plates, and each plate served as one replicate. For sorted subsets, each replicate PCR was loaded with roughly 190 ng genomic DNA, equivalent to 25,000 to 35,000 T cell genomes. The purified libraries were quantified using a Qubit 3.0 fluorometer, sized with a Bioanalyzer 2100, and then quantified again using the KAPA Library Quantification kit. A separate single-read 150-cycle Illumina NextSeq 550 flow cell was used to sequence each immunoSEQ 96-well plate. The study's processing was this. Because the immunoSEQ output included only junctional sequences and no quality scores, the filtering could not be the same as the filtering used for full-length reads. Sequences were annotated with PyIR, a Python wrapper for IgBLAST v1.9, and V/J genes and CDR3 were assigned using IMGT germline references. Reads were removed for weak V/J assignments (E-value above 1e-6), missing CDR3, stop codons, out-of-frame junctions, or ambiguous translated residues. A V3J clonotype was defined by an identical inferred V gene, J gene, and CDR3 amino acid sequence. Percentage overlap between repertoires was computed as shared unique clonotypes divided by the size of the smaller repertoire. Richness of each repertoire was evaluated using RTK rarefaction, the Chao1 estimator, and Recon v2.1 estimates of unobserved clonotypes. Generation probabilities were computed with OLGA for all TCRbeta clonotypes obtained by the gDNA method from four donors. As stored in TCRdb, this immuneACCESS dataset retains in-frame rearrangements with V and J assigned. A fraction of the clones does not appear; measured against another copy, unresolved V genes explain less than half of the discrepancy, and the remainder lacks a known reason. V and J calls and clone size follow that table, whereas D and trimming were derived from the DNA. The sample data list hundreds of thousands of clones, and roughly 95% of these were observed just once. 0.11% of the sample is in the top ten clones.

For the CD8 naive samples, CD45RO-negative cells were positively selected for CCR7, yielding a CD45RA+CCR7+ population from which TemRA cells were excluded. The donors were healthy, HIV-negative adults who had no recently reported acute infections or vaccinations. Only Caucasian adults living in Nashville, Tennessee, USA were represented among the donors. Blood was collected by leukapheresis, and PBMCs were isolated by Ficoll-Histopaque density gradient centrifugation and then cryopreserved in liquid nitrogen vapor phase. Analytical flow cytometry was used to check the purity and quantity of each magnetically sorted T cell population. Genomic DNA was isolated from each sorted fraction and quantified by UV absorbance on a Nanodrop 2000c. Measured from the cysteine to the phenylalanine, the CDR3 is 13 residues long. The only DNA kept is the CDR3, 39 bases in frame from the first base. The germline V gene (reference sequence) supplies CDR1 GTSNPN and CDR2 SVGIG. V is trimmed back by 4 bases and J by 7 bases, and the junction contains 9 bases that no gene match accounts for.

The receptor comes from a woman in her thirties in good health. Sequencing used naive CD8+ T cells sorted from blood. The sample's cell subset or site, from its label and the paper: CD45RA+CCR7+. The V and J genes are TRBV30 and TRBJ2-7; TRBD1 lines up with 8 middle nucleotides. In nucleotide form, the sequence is TGTGCCTGGAAACCAACAGGGGGTAAGGAGCAGTACTTC. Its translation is CAWKPTGGKEQYF.